The clone carrying this T cell receptor beta chain was recorded only once. Its matching antigen is unknown. These data originate in a study of blood T cells in healthy people across ages. Study-wide points: Unsorted PBMCs prevented conclusive naive versus antigen-experienced comparison. Both higher diversity and more naive CD4+ cells marked long-lived donors when set against aged donors.

A sample-barcoded 5' primer and a J-beta primer mix were used in a second PCR of about 6 to 12 cycles. Every sample returned 2.5 million or more CDR3-containing paired-end reads. Using its own MiXCR run on the 5' RACE reads, TCRdb lists one record per CDR3 protein. The sample shows about 1.6 million distinct CDR3 sequences, about 35% of them seen only once. This clonotype originated in a young woman in good health. Sequencing was done on a sample of blood.

CDR3 nucleotide sequence: TGTGCCAGCAGTCAGATGCCGGGACAGGGGATCCCCTACGAGCAGTACTTC. It codes for CASSQMPGQGIPYEQYF. The chain joins TRBV27 to TRBJ2-7; 10 bases align to TRBD1. Trimming at V came to 5 bases and at J to 2 bases, leaving 12 bases not matched to a gene. The CDR3 is made up of 17 amino acids. The germline V gene encodes CDR1 MNHEY and CDR2 SMNVEV (reference sequence).